This TCR beta chain was profiled in a study of T cell changes during pregnancy in multiple sclerosis. Repertoires were generated with immunoSEQ multiplex PCR, while TCRdb's copy carries only in-frame clones and drops some. The sample includes tens of thousands of clones, more than 85% of them seen just once. Germline values: CDR1 DFQATT, CDR2 SNEGSKA (reference sequence). The germline V and J ends were trimmed by 5 bases and 8 bases, with 12 bases remaining between them. This CDR3 is 11 amino acids long. The sequences come from peripheral blood, collected in the third trimester of pregnancy. This clonotype originated in a female donor in good health, enrolled as a control in a pregnancy study. This chain joins TRBV20-1 and TRBJ1-2; D perhaps matches TRBD1 (6 bases). CDR3 region: CSAGTLRGYTF. The DNA of the CDR3 is TGCAGTGCTGGGACATTGAGAGGCTACACCTTC.